These 24 T cell receptor beta chains originate from one sample sequenced in a study of human T cells and chemical hapten exposure. This sample's time point: pre-sensitization, week 0. Treatment in this sample: therapeutic diphenylcyclopropenone sensitization with weekly scalp DPC. TCRdb re-analysed the RACE reads in MiXCR, keeping a single row per CDR3 protein. This table has about 380,000 distinct CDR3 sequences, roughly 5% appearing once. The sequences come from whole blood, collected in connection with sensitization to the hapten diphenylcyclopropenone (DPC). The receptors stem from a woman aged 50 to 60 with alopecia areata. Some clones in this sample may be carry-over from other donors' samples.

The chain links TRBV5-1 to TRBJ1-6, with D perhaps matching TRBD1 (6 bases). The CDR3 is 15 residues long. V gave up 3 bases and J gave up 10 bases, with 17 bases separating them. Germline V gene data show CDR1 as SGHRS and CDR2 as YFSETQ. CDR3 loop: CASSWGPGEESPLHF. In DNA, the CDR3 is TGCGCCAGCAGCTGGGGACCAGGGGAGGAATCACCCCTCCACTTT.

The rearrangement uses TRBV29-1 and TRBJ2-1, with 8 bases aligning to TRBD2. This CDR3 comprises 14 residues. Germline V gene sequence: CDR1 SQVTM, CDR2 ANQGSEA. The trim removed 6 bases at V and 0 bases at J, leaving 4 bases unmatched. This CDR3 reads CSVIAGLSYNEQFF. The CDR3 DNA reads as TGCAGCGTAATAGCGGGACTCTCCTACAATGAGCAGTTCTTC.

The rearrangement uses TRBV6-6 and TRBJ1-5; D ambiguous. V was trimmed by 0 bases and J by 5 bases, leaving 8 bases between them. The CDR3 is made up of 14 amino acids. Germline CDR1 MNHNY, CDR2 SVGAGI (reference sequence). CDR3: CASSYSPGYQPQHF. Here the CDR3 DNA reads TGTGCCAGCAGTTACTCGCCGGGGTATCAGCCCCAGCATTTT.

This clonotype was counted ten times or more. V is TRBV12-3 or TRBV12-4 and J is TRBJ1-1; D remains unclear. Trimming removed 3 bases at V and 3 bases at J, with 11 bases between. This CDR3 comprises 14 residues. The CDR3 DNA reads as TGTGCCAGCAGTTTGGAGGGTACGCACACTGAAGCTTTCTTT. The encoded protein is CASSLEGTHTEAFF.

The rearrangement links TRBV20-1 to TRBJ2-1; D not certain. The V gene lost 0 bases and the J gene lost 3 bases, with 6 bases spanning the gap. From germline, CDR1 is DFQATT and CDR2 SNEGSKA (reference sequence). The CDR3 contains 13 residues. The CDR3 spells CSARDRLYNEQFF. CDR3 sequence (DNA): TGCAGTGCTAGAGATCGACTCTACAATGAGCAGTTCTTC.

This clonotype occurred a few times. The chain uses TRBV12-3 or TRBV12-4 and TRBJ1-5; D gene unclear. CDR3 size: 14 residues. V lost 4 bases to trimming and J lost 4 bases, with 11 bases between them. Here the CDR3 reads CASSSLNANQPQHF. In DNA form, the CDR3 reads TGTGCCAGCAGTTCCCTGAATGCTAATCAGCCCCAGCATTTT.

Details on this clonotype: A much larger clonotype is one base distant, so this may be a read error. This chain links TRBV27 with TRBJ2-3; D possibly corresponds to TRBD1 (5 bases). Trimming left V 2 bases short and J 2 bases short, with 8 bases between. Germline V gene data show CDR1 as MNHEY and CDR2 as SMNVEV (reference sequence). CDR3 size: 14 residues. The CDR3 coding sequence is TGTGCCAGCAGTTTAACCAGGGTCACAGATACGCAGTATTTT. This gives the protein CASSLTRVTDTQYF.

This clonotype was picked up many times. The chain recombines TRBV28 with TRBJ2-1; perhaps TRBD1 as D (7 bases). The CDR3 sequence is 16 residues long. The V gene lost 2 bases and the J gene lost 1 base, with 12 bases spanning the gap. Germline-derived CDR1 and CDR2 are MDHEN and SYDVKM. The CDR3 reads CASSLEQGRSYNEQFF. In DNA, the CDR3 is TGTGCCAGCAGTTTAGAACAGGGGAGGTCCTACAATGAGCAGTTCTTC.

The DNA of the CDR3 is TGCGCCAGCAGATCCGGGACAGGGTCAGACCCTGAAGCTTTCTTT. Its protein product is CASRSGTGSDPEAFF. The chain uses TRBV5-1 and TRBJ1-1, with 9 bases that match TRBD1. The germline V gene encodes CDR1 SGHRS and CDR2 YFSETQ. V trimming: 5 bases; J trimming: 6 bases; junction bases outside the gene matches: 11. The CDR3 consists of 15 residues.

This clonotype came up many times. The chain uses TRBV12-3 or TRBV12-4 and TRBJ2-2; the D gene is possibly TRBD2 (6 bases). CDR3 length: 13 residues. V dropped 8 bases and J dropped 2 bases, with 9 bases sitting between them. CDR3: CASRGTNTGELFF. The CDR3 nucleotides read TGTGCCAGCCGGGGGACCAACACCGGGGAGCTGTTTTTT.

This clonotype was seen at least ten times. The chain employs TRBV18 and TRBJ2-1; D uncertain. The germline CDR1 and CDR2 sequences are KGHSH and LQKENI. Deletions cut 0 bases from V and 5 bases from J, with 5 bases between. The length of the CDR3 is 13 residues. The chain's CDR3 is CASSPPPDNEQFF. The CDR3 DNA reads as TGTGCCAGCTCACCACCGCCAGACAATGAGCAGTTCTTC.

This clonotype was seen repeatedly, ten times or more. The chain is built from TRBV20-1 and TRBJ2-3, with D possibly being TRBD1 or TRBD2 (7 bases each). Germline V gene sequence: CDR1 DFQATT, CDR2 SNEGSKA (reference sequence). V shed 2 bases and J shed 10 bases, with 28 bases lying between them. There are 17 residues in the CDR3. CDR3 coding DNA: TGCAGTGCTAGACCACAAGCGGGGACAGAACGGATCAGGGCGCAGTATTTT. This codes for CSARPQAGTERIRAQYF.

The CDR3 DNA follows: TGTGCCAGCAGCATCTACCGGGACAGGTCCTATGGCTACACCTTC. Translating gives CASSIYRDRSYGYTF. The J gene is TRBJ1-2, the V gene TRBV7-9; TRBD1 aligns across 8 bases. J gave up 4 bases and V 5 bases, and 9 bases lay outside the gene matches. The germline gives CDR1 SEHNR, CDR2 FQNEAQ (reference sequence). The CDR3 runs 15 residues. The whole variable domain, filled in from reference TRBV7-9 and TRBJ1-2, reads DTGVSQNPRHKITKRGQNVTFRCDPISEHNRLYWYRQTLGQGPEFLTYFQNEAQLEKSRLLSDRFSAERPKGSFSTLEIQRTEQGDSAMYLCASSIYRDRSYGYTFGSGTRLTVV.

This clonotype came up many times. This chain links TRBV7-6 with TRBJ1-1; no clear D gene. Between the trimmed V and J ends, which lost 6 bases and 1 base, there was a span of 9 bases. Per germline, CDR1 SGHVS and CDR2 FNYEAQ. CDR3 size: 13 residues. The chain's CDR3 is CASRRDPNTEAFF. The CDR3 DNA reads TGTGCCAGCAGAAGAGACCCGAACACTGAAGCTTTCTTT.

The chain carries TRBV29-1 and TRBJ1-5; D gene unclear. This CDR3 spans 13 amino acids. V lost 6 bases, J lost 1 base, and 10 bases lay in between. The V gene's germline CDR1 is SQVTM and CDR2 ANQGSEA. The chain's CDR3 is CSVGYDSNQPQHF. In nucleotides, the CDR3 is TGCAGCGTGGGCTACGACAGCAATCAGCCCCAGCATTTT.

Ten or more counts support this clonotype. The V and J genes are TRBV3-1 and TRBJ2-5, with no clear D. V dropped 1 base and J dropped 5 bases, with 17 bases sitting between them. This CDR3 has 16 residues. Germline V lookup: CDR1 LGHDT, CDR2 YNNKEL (reference sequence). The CDR3 nucleotides read TGTGCCAGCAGCCAAGTAAAGGGCCTCCCCGGGGAGACCCAGTACTTC. It codes for CASSQVKGLPGETQYF.

This clonotype was counted at least ten times. V usage is TRBV12-3 or TRBV12-4 and J usage is TRBJ1-2; a possible D gene is TRBD1 (5 bases). The CDR3 runs 13 residues. V was cut by 2 bases and J by 4 bases, with 8 bases left in between. The CDR3 nucleotides are TGTGCCAGCAGTTTACAGGGAGCCTATGGCTACACCTTC. This encodes CASSLQGAYGYTF.

This clonotype was observed many times. V gene TRBV25-1 combines with J gene TRBJ2-1; D may be TRBD2 (6 bases). The germline CDR1 and CDR2 sequences are MGHDK and SYGVNS. The CDR3 length is 13 residues. V dropped 3 bases and J dropped 6 bases, with 9 bases sitting between them. The CDR3 sequence: CASSERRANEQFF. The DNA for the CDR3 is TGTGCCAGCAGTGAGCGGAGGGCCAATGAGCAGTTCTTC.

This clonotype was picked up a small number of times. This chain uses TRBV6-5 with TRBJ2-5, with a weak D call TRBD2 (5 bases). The length of the CDR3 is 12 residues. Trimming removed 4 bases from V and 7 bases from J, with 10 bases in between. Per the germline V gene, CDR1 is MNHEY and CDR2 is SVGAGI. CDR3 DNA sequence: TGTGCCAGCAGTTCCCCCGAGGGGACCCAGTACTTC. It codes for CASSSPEGTQYF.

A note on this clonotype: A single base separates this from a much larger clone, so it may be a read error. The chain uses TRBV29-1 and TRBJ2-2, with 9 bases lining up with TRBD2. The CDR3 covers 15 residues. Per germline, CDR1 SQVTM and CDR2 ANQGSEA. V lost 5 bases, J lost 4 bases, and 8 bases stayed unmatched. The CDR3: CSVRQGLATTGELFF. CDR3 DNA sequence: TGCAGCGTTCGACAGGGACTAGCCACCACCGGGGAGCTGTTTTTT.

This clonotype was picked up many times. One junction end disagrees with the germline gene, perhaps due to a read error. V and J are TRBV12-3 or TRBV12-4 and TRBJ1-2; tentatively, D is TRBD1 (5 bases). The CDR3 is 12 residues long. The CDR3 region has the DNA TGTGCCAGCAGTTTAGCGGAAGGGACTGGTTCCTTC. Its protein product is CASSLAEGTGSF.

This clonotype was detected many times. The chain recombines TRBV4-1 with TRBJ1-6; D gene unclear. The germline V and J ends were trimmed by 1 base and 9 bases, with 10 bases remaining between them. The CDR3 extends over 14 amino acids. Looked up from germline, CDR1 is MGHRA and CDR2 is YSYEKL. CDR3 DNA: TGCGCCAGCAGCCAAGTACCATGGGGTTCACCCCTCCACTTT. Translation gives CASSQVPWGSPLHF.

There are many counts of this clonotype. The genes are TRBV24-1 and TRBJ2-7, with D unclear. This CDR3 region has 10 residues. Trimming removed 5 bases from V and 4 bases from J, with 2 bases in between. Germline V gene data show CDR1 as KGHDR and CDR2 as SFDVKD. CDR3 amino acids: CATSAYEQYF. DNA for the CDR3: TGTGCCACCAGTGCTTACGAGCAGTACTTC.

Ten or more counts support this clonotype. The chain uses TRBV29-1 and TRBJ2-1; a possible D gene is TRBD2 (6 bases). Trimming pared 3 bases from V and 3 bases from J, leaving 9 bases between. Germline V lookup: CDR1 SQVTM, CDR2 ANQGSEA. CDR3 length: 13 residues. CDR3 DNA: TGCAGCGTTGATCAGGGAGGCTACAATGAGCAGTTCTTC. Translating gives CSVDQGGYNEQFF.